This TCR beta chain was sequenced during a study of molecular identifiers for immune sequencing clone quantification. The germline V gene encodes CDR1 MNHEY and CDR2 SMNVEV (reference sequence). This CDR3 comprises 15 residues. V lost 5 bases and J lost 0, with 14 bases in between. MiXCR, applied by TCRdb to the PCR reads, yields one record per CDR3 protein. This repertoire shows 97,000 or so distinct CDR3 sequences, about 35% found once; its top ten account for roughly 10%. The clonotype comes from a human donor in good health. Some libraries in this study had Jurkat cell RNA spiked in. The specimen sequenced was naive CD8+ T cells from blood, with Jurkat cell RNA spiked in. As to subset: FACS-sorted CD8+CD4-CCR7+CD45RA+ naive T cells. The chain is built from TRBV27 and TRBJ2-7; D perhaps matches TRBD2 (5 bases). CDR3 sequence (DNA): TGTGCCAGCAGTCCCTCGGGCGGGCACTCCTACGAGCAGTACTTC. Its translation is CASSPSGGHSYEQYF.